Listed here are 14 T cell receptor beta chains from one sample, sequenced in a study of blood T cell repertoires in COVID-19. TCRdb keeps only in-frame clones here, not all; method: immunoSEQ multiplex PCR. The sample consists of roughly 230,000 clones, approximately 83% of them appearing once. The sequenced sample was peripheral blood. The receptors here all came from a woman aged 50 to 65 with acute or convalescent COVID-19.

V gene TRBV6-5 combines with J gene TRBJ1-3; 8 positions match TRBD1. The CDR3 totals 16 residues. Looked up from germline, CDR1 is MNHEY and CDR2 is SVGAGI. V shed 0 bases, J shed 2 bases, and the junction held 3 bases outside the gene matches. For the CDR3, the DNA is TGTGCCAGCAGTTACTCGCCGACAGGGGCTGGAAACACCATATATTTT. It is translated as CASSYSPTGAGNTIYF.

CDR3 residues: CASLKTGGSYEQYF. The CDR3 nucleotides read TGTGCCAGCCTAAAAACAGGGGGCTCCTACGAGCAGTACTTC. The V and J genes are TRBV28 and TRBJ2-7; 8 bases agree with TRBD1. This CDR3 has 14 amino acids. V trimming: 8 bases; J trimming: 0 bases; junction bases outside the gene matches: 6. The germline V gene encodes CDR1 MDHEN and CDR2 SYDVKM.

The genes are TRBV10-3 and TRBJ2-7, with 9 bases aligning to TRBD1. The V and J ends lost 8 bases and 0 bases, in that order; junction bases with no gene match: 5. The CDR3 extends over 14 amino acids. Germline CDR1 and CDR2: ENHRY and SYGVKD. In DNA form, the CDR3 reads TGTGCCATCGCCGGGACAGGGAGCTCCTACGAGCAGTACTTC. Its protein product is CAIAGTGSSYEQYF.

As to this clone: Germline is not matched at one junction end, which may reflect a read error. The chain employs TRBV28 and TRBJ2-1; D is undetermined. The germline V gene encodes CDR1 MDHEN and CDR2 SYDVKM. This CDR3 spans 14 amino acids. The CDR3 loop reads CVSSFTAPLSEQFF. In nucleotides, the CDR3 is TGTGTCAGCAGTTTTACAGCCCCGCTCAGTGAGCAGTTCTTC.

The V and J genes are TRBV28 and TRBJ1-2, with 7 positions matching TRBD1. Trimming took 6 bases from V and 3 from J; bases not matched to a gene: 4. This CDR3 contains 13 residues. Germline CDR1 reads MDHEN; CDR2 reads SYDVKM. This chain's CDR3 is CASRVDRDYGYTF. CDR3 nucleotide sequence: TGTGCCAGCAGAGTCGACAGGGACTATGGCTACACCTTC.

This clone was seen a handful of times. This chain connects TRBV28 to TRBJ1-1; TRBD1 matches at 7 bases. CDR3 length: 15 residues. Germline V gene sequence: CDR1 MDHEN, CDR2 SYDVKM. J was trimmed by 3 bases and V by 6 bases; bases with no gene match: 10. The CDR3 DNA follows: TGTGCCAGCAGAGACCGGGACAGTCGGTACACTGAAGCTTTCTTT. Its translation is CASRDRDSRYTEAFF.

The chain links TRBV6-2 or TRBV6-3 to TRBJ2-3; D gene uncertain. The CDR3 is 12 amino acids. Germline V gives CDR1 MNHEY, CDR2 SVGEGT. The ends were cut back, 4 bases at V and 4 bases at J, with 6 bases in the middle. The CDR3 here is CASSSKPDTQYF. For the CDR3, the DNA is TGTGCCAGCAGTTCTAAGCCAGATACGCAGTATTTT.

The chain is built from TRBV10-3 and TRBJ1-1; D ambiguous. There are 13 residues in the CDR3. V lost 5 bases and J lost 2, with 9 bases in between. Germline-derived CDR1 and CDR2 are ENHRY and SYGVKD. This CDR3 is CAISTQENTEAFF. In DNA form, the CDR3 reads TGTGCCATCAGTACGCAGGAAAACACTGAAGCTTTCTTT.

This chain uses TRBV5-4 with TRBJ2-6, with TRBD2 as a possible D gene (7 bases). The ends were cut back, 3 bases at V and 3 bases at J, with 16 bases in the middle. This CDR3 is 17 amino acids long. CDR1 and CDR2 (germline): SGHNT, YYREEE (reference sequence). DNA of the CDR3: TGTGCCAGCAGCTCATATCGGGGGGCGAGTGGGGCCAACGTCCTGACTTTC. Translating it yields CASSSYRGASGANVLTF.

V and J are TRBV6-1 and TRBJ2-5; weak D call: TRBD2 (6 bases). This CDR3 has 15 residues. The germline V and J ends were trimmed by 2 bases and 4 bases, with 14 bases remaining between them. The germline V gene has CDR1 MNHNS and CDR2 SASEGT. CDR3 in DNA: TGTGCCAGCAGTGAAATGTACGGGAGTAGAGAGACCCAGTACTTC. The encoded protein is CASSEMYGSRETQYF.

The V call is TRBV7-9, the J call TRBJ2-3; 9 nucleotides align to TRBD2. This CDR3 region has 18 residues. Trimming removed 5 bases from V and 2 bases from J; junction bases left unmatched: 14. Germline lookup yields CDR1 SEHNR and CDR2 FQNEAQ (reference sequence). CDR3 protein: CASSPISGSRKVTDTQYF. The CDR3 coding sequence is TGTGCCAGCAGCCCGATTAGCGGGAGCAGAAAGGTCACAGATACGCAGTATTTT.

This sequence joins TRBV30 and TRBJ2-7, with a tentative D call TRBD1 (5 bases). Germline V gives CDR1 GTSNPN, CDR2 SVGIG (reference sequence). Trimming cost V 0 bases and J 9 bases, with 12 bases left between them. CDR3 size: 12 residues. The CDR3 DNA follows: TGTGCCTGGAGTGTACGCAGGGATCGGCAGTACTTC. Its protein product is CAWSVRRDRQYF.

The rearrangement uses TRBV5-5 and TRBJ1-5; D not certain. The CDR3 loop spans 12 amino acids. The V gene lost 4 bases and the J gene lost 7 bases, with 9 bases spanning the gap. CDR1 and CDR2 from the germline V gene are SGHKS and YYEKEE (reference sequence). CDR3 residues: CASSLPRQPQHF. The CDR3 coding sequence is TGTGCCAGCAGCCTACCCCGGCAGCCCCAGCATTTT.

This clone was seen repeatedly, ten times or more. This sample also contains other DNA sequences that code for the same CDR3. The chain couples TRBV27 to TRBJ1-1; D uncertain. Germline loops: CDR1 MNHEY, CDR2 SMNVEV (reference sequence). This CDR3 comprises 14 residues. V shed 6 bases and J shed 3 bases, with 14 bases lying between them. The chain's CDR3 is CASSRGDGYTEAFF. The CDR3 bases are TGTGCCAGCAGCAGAGGAGATGGGTACACTGAAGCTTTCTTT.